These T cell receptor beta chains were read from a single sample in a study of blood T cell repertoires in COVID-19. Sequencing was performed with immunoSEQ multiplex PCR; in TCRdb, only in-frame clones are kept and a portion is missing. The table lists tens of thousands of clones, 70% to 90% of them singletons. Sequencing input: peripheral blood. Every receptor here comes from a man aged 55 to 70 with COVID-19, enrolled during active disease. Both conserved end residues are part of each CDR3. Fields, in order: clone size, J gene, D gene, V gene, CDR3 protein, CDR3 DNA. A D gene is named only where the DNA matches it firmly. Some rows mark clone size as missing; the rest say once, few, many or name a class of expanded clone.

clone size: NA; J gene: TRBJ1-3; D gene: NA; V gene: TRBV11-1; CDR3 protein: CASRPTGGNTIYF; CDR3 DNA: TGTGCCAGCCGCCCGACAGGTGGAAACACCATATATTTT
clone size: once; J gene: TRBJ1-4; D gene: NA; V gene: TRBV5-6; CDR3 protein: CASSLGARAYEKLFF; CDR3 DNA: TGTGCCAGCAGCCTGGGAGCCAGGGCCTATGAAAAACTGTTTTTT
clone size: NA; J gene: TRBJ1-1; D gene: NA; V gene: TRBV12-5; CDR3 protein: CASGLSAAPFF; CDR3 DNA: TGTGCTAGTGGTTTGTCCGCGGCGCCTTTCTTT
clone size: NA; J gene: TRBJ2-1; D gene: TRBD2; V gene: TRBV15; CDR3 protein: CATSRVRIAGAYNEQFF; CDR3 DNA: TGTGCCACCAGCAGAGTTAGGATAGCGGGGGCGTACAATGAGCAGTTCTTC
clone size: NA; J gene: TRBJ1-4; D gene: TRBD1; V gene: TRBV5-1; CDR3 protein: CASSYRGQGEKLFF; CDR3 DNA: TGCGCCAGCAGTTACAGGGGGCAGGGTGAAAAACTGTTTTTT
clone size: NA; J gene: TRBJ2-1; D gene: TRBD2; V gene: TRBV6-1; CDR3 protein: CASSERGYEQFF; CDR3 DNA: TGTGCCAGCAGTGAGCGGGGGTATGAGCAGTTCTTC
clone size: NA; J gene: TRBJ2-1; D gene: NA; V gene: TRBV29-1; CDR3 protein: CSVASSSNGNEQFF; CDR3 DNA: TGCAGCGTCGCATCCTCTAGTAATGGCAATGAGCAGTTCTTC
clone size: NA; J gene: TRBJ1-1; D gene: NA; V gene: TRBV18; CDR3 protein: CASSPPNGQNTEAFF; CDR3 DNA: TGTGCCAGCTCACCACCGAATGGACAAAACACTGAAGCTTTCTTT
clone size: NA; J gene: TRBJ2-7; D gene: NA; V gene: TRBV28; CDR3 protein: CASSFPDSSSYEQYF; CDR3 DNA: TGTGCCAGCAGTTTTCCGGACTCTAGCTCCTACGAGCAGTACTTC
clone size: NA; J gene: TRBJ2-5; D gene: NA; V gene: TRBV7-9; CDR3 protein: CASSFPIRRETQYF; CDR3 DNA: TGTGCCAGCAGCTTCCCGATCAGGAGGGAGACCCAGTACTTC
clone size: NA; J gene: TRBJ1-1; D gene: TRBD1; V gene: TRBV5-5; CDR3 protein: CASSLGVVGQGGLANTEAFF; CDR3 DNA: TGTGCCAGCAGCTTGGGGGTGGTTGGACAGGGAGGGTTAGCGAACACTGAAGCTTTCTTT
clone size: NA; J gene: TRBJ2-5; D gene: NA; V gene: TRBV3-1/TRBV3-2; CDR3 protein: CASSRRTDKETQYF; CDR3 DNA: TGTGCCAGCAGCCGCCGGACAGACAAAGAGACCCAGTACTTC
clone size: NA; J gene: TRBJ1-1; D gene: TRBD1; V gene: TRBV19; CDR3 protein: CASSIYVFRQGETGTEAFF; CDR3 DNA: TGTGCCAGTAGTATCTACGTCTTTAGGCAGGGGGAAACGGGGACTGAAGCTTTCTTT
clone size: NA; J gene: TRBJ2-4; D gene: TRBD1; V gene: TRBV15; CDR3 protein: CATSRFGQDLNIQYF; CDR3 DNA: TGTGCCACCAGCAGGTTTGGACAGGACTTAAACATTCAGTACTTC
clone size: NA; J gene: TRBJ2-7; D gene: TRBD2; V gene: TRBV27; CDR3 protein: CASSGLAGGVLYEQYF; CDR3 DNA: TGTGCCAGCAGTGGACTAGCGGGAGGCGTTCTTTACGAGCAGTACTTC
clone size: NA; J gene: TRBJ1-4; D gene: NA; V gene: TRBV7-9; CDR3 protein: CASSFRQDNEKLFF; CDR3 DNA: TGTGCCAGCAGCTTTAGGCAGGATAATGAAAAACTGTTTTTT
clone size: NA; J gene: TRBJ2-5; D gene: TRBD2; V gene: TRBV11-2; CDR3 protein: CASSLSTSGEETQYF; CDR3 DNA: TGTGCCAGCAGCTTGTCGACTAGCGGCGAAGAGACCCAGTACTTC
clone size: NA; J gene: TRBJ1-5; D gene: NA; V gene: TRBV29-1; CDR3 protein: CSVVDSNSNQPQHF; CDR3 DNA: TGCAGCGTTGTGGACAGCAATAGCAATCAGCCCCAGCATTTT
clone size: once; J gene: TRBJ2-4; D gene: TRBD2; V gene: TRBV7-2; CDR3 protein: CASSSRGLAGIAKNIQYF; CDR3 DNA: TGTGCCAGCAGCTCCCGTGGACTAGCGGGAATAGCCAAAAACATTCAGTACTTC
clone size: NA; J gene: TRBJ1-4; D gene: NA; V gene: TRBV6-5; CDR3 protein: CASSRSRGGLEKLFF; CDR3 DNA: TGTGCCAGCAGCCGGTCCAGGGGTGGGCTTGAAAAACTGTTTTTT
clone size: NA; J gene: TRBJ2-1; D gene: NA; V gene: TRBV4-1; CDR3 protein: CASSQGLAASYNEQFF; CDR3 DNA: TGCGCCAGCAGCCAAGGTCTAGCAGCTTCCTACAATGAGCAGTTCTTC
clone size: few; J gene: TRBJ2-2; D gene: NA; V gene: TRBV6-5; CDR3 protein: CASRSQRTGELFF; CDR3 DNA: TGTGCCAGCAGATCTCAACGGACCGGGGAGCTGTTTTTT
clone size: NA; J gene: TRBJ2-3; D gene: TRBD1; V gene: TRBV6-2/TRBV6-3; CDR3 protein: CASSPGQGALSTDTQYF; CDR3 DNA: TGTGCCAGCAGCCCTGGACAGGGGGCCTTGAGCACAGATACGCAGTATTTT
clone size: NA; J gene: TRBJ1-5; D gene: NA; V gene: TRBV30; CDR3 protein: CAWAQGNSNQPQHF; CDR3 DNA: TGTGCCTGGGCCCAGGGGAATAGCAATCAGCCCCAGCATTTT
clone size: NA; J gene: TRBJ2-7; D gene: NA; V gene: TRBV11-1; CDR3 protein: CASSLEGYEQYF; CDR3 DNA: TGTGCCAGCAGCTTAGAGGGGTACGAGCAGTACTTC
clone size: once; J gene: TRBJ2-3; D gene: TRBD2; V gene: TRBV27; CDR3 protein: CASSFDGRADTQYF; CDR3 DNA: TGTGCCAGCAGTTTCGACGGGAGGGCGGATACGCAGTATTTT
clone size: NA; J gene: TRBJ2-2; D gene: TRBD2; V gene: TRBV11-3; CDR3 protein: CASSYPLGLAGLRELFF; CDR3 DNA: TGTGCCAGCAGCTATCCTCTCGGACTAGCGGGGCTGAGGGAGCTGTTTTTT
clone size: few; J gene: TRBJ1-2; D gene: NA; V gene: TRBV18; CDR3 protein: CASSPLGRVEGYTF; CDR3 DNA: TGTGCCAGCTCACCACTCGGCAGGGTTGAGGGCTACACCTTC
clone size: NA; J gene: TRBJ1-1; D gene: TRBD1; V gene: TRBV19; CDR3 protein: CASTLGQGVLNTEAFF; CDR3 DNA: TGTGCCAGTACCTTGGGACAGGGGGTACTGAACACTGAAGCTTTCTTT
clone size: NA; J gene: TRBJ1-1; D gene: NA; V gene: TRBV5-1; CDR3 protein: CASGGSHGDTEAFF; CDR3 DNA: TGCGCCAGCGGAGGTTCCCACGGGGACACTGAAGCTTTCTTT
clone size: NA; J gene: TRBJ2-1; D gene: NA; V gene: TRBV11-3; CDR3 protein: CASSLEASVPYNEQFF; CDR3 DNA: TGTGCCAGCAGCTTAGAGGCTAGCGTTCCCTACAATGAGCAGTTCTTC
clone size: NA; J gene: TRBJ1-4; D gene: TRBD1; V gene: TRBV15; CDR3 protein: CATSRGAWDRADEKLFF; CDR3 DNA: TGTGCCACCAGCAGAGGGGCGTGGGACAGGGCGGATGAAAAACTGTTTTTT
clone size: NA; J gene: TRBJ2-2; D gene: NA; V gene: TRBV5-5; CDR3 protein: CASSLESGETGELFF; CDR3 DNA: TGTGCCAGCAGCTTGGAGTCAGGGGAAACCGGGGAGCTGTTTTTT
clone size: NA; J gene: TRBJ1-1; D gene: NA; V gene: TRBV5-6; CDR3 protein: CASSLGVPNTEAFF; CDR3 DNA: TGTGCCAGCAGCTTGGGCGTCCCGAACACTGAAGCTTTCTTT
clone size: once; J gene: TRBJ1-4; D gene: TRBD1; V gene: TRBV7-2; CDR3 protein: CASSRTGRQLEKLFF; CDR3 DNA: TGTGCCAGCAGCAGGACAGGCCGACAACTAGAAAAACTGTTTTTT
clone size: once; J gene: TRBJ1-4; D gene: NA; V gene: TRBV6-1; CDR3 protein: CASSEGREKLFF; CDR3 DNA: TGTGCCAGCAGTGAAGGGAGGGAGAAACTGTTTTTT
clone size: NA; J gene: TRBJ2-1; D gene: TRBD1; V gene: TRBV2; CDR3 protein: CASSEGGTGYNEQFF; CDR3 DNA: TGTGCCAGCAGTGAAGGTGGGACAGGGTACAATGAGCAGTTCTTC
clone size: NA; J gene: TRBJ2-5; D gene: TRBD1; V gene: TRBV19; CDR3 protein: CASSYRGETQYF; CDR3 DNA: TGTGCCAGTAGCTACAGGGGAGAGACCCAGTACTTC
clone size: NA; J gene: TRBJ2-1; D gene: NA; V gene: TRBV7-2; CDR3 protein: CASSLAGGRGNEQFF; CDR3 DNA: TGTGCCAGCAGCTTAGCAGGGGGTCGGGGCAATGAGCAGTTCTTC
clone size: NA; J gene: TRBJ1-1; D gene: NA; V gene: TRBV7-9; CDR3 protein: CASSLGGTGTEAFF; CDR3 DNA: TGTGCCAGCAGCTTGGGGGGGACTGGAACTGAAGCTTTCTTT
clone size: NA; J gene: TRBJ2-2; D gene: TRBD2; V gene: TRBV4-3; CDR3 protein: CASSQGSGSGRTGELFF; CDR3 DNA: TGCGCCAGCAGCCAAGGCAGCGGGAGCGGCAGGACCGGGGAGCTGTTTTTT
clone size: NA; J gene: TRBJ1-1; D gene: TRBD1; V gene: TRBV9; CDR3 protein: CASSVGFGQGGTEAFF; CDR3 DNA: TGTGCCAGCAGCGTTGGATTCGGACAGGGGGGAACTGAAGCTTTCTTT